This TCR beta chain was sequenced during a study of T cell responses to AZD1222 COVID-19 vaccine. Study results and limitations: It was only after the peak T cell response that any repertoires were sampled. Clonal diversity was possibly underestimated; the donors were predominantly white British and more often female. Seropositive at baseline were only six or seven AZD1222 recipients. Dominant at 160-218 and 743-854, vaccine-associated CD4 TCRs also spanned spike.

Germline V gives CDR1 KGHSH, CDR2 LQKENI. CDR3 length equals 13 residues. V was pared by 2 bases and J by 3 bases, with 4 bases between. This clone was recorded once. Its antigen is still unknown. Produced via immunoSEQ multiplex PCR; TCRdb's table is partial and in-frame only. There are over 40,000 clones in the sample; under 85% occur only once, and over 40% lies in the top ten. The genes are TRBV18 and TRBJ1-4; D ambiguous. Sequences were derived from peripheral blood, sampled on day 0 of AZD1222 vaccination. The receptor comes from an adult in good health. This CDR3 reads CASSPGANEKLFF. The CDR3 DNA reads TGTGCCAGCTCACCAGGAGCTAATGAAAAACTGTTTTTT.